This entry describes one TCR beta chain. Between the trimmed V and J ends, which lost 2 bases and 3 bases, there was a span of 10 bases. Germline V gene lookup returns CDR1 SEHNR and CDR2 FQNEAQ (reference sequence). This CDR3 region has 14 residues. This sample was included in a study of blood T cell repertoires in COVID-19. Study at large: Samples of COVID-19 (acute and convalescent) were obtained from the United States, Italy and Spain. The analysed material was cDNA or gDNA that came from T cells, B-cell-depleted T cells, or PBMCs.

The authors' processing: Amplification from reference gene primers served as the basis for estimated nucleated cell counts. TCRdb's copy holds only in-frame clones and misses some; the assay was immunoSEQ multiplex PCR. V, J and clone size are those of that table, while D and trimming were read from the DNA. The sample shows fewer than 300,000 clones, 81% of them seen only once. The sequencing sample was made of peripheral blood. The clonotype comes from a woman in her fifties or sixties with active or convalescent COVID-19. The chain employs TRBV7-9 and TRBJ1-1; D is undetermined. In DNA, the CDR3 is TGTGCCAGCAGCTTACTAGGATCCGACACTGAAGCTTTCTTT. Translation gives CASSLLGSDTEAFF.